This TCR beta chain stems from a study of blood T cell repertoires in COVID-19. Study in general: Sample material is recorded as cDNA or gDNA derived from T cells, B-cell-depleted T cells, or PBMCs.

This CDR3 contains 16 residues. The V segment lost 6 bases and the J segment 5 bases; nucleotides outside the gene matches: 14. Germline-derived CDR1 and CDR2 are ENHRY and SYGVKD. The authors' processing: Amplification of reference gene primers provided the estimated nucleated cell counts. Repertoires were generated with immunoSEQ multiplex PCR, while TCRdb's copy carries only in-frame clones and drops some. Clone size and the V and J calls come from that table; the DNA yielded D and trimming. The sample yields under 200,000 clones, over 70% seen once. This sequence originates from a man aged 55 to 70 with active or convalescent COVID-19. The rearrangement joins TRBV10-3 to TRBJ2-3; 7 positions match TRBD2. Sequencing input: peripheral blood. CDR3 in amino acids: CAIRDLGSGTIDTQYF. The CDR3 coding sequence is TGTGCCATCAGGGACCTAGGAAGCGGGACGATAGATACGCAGTATTTT.